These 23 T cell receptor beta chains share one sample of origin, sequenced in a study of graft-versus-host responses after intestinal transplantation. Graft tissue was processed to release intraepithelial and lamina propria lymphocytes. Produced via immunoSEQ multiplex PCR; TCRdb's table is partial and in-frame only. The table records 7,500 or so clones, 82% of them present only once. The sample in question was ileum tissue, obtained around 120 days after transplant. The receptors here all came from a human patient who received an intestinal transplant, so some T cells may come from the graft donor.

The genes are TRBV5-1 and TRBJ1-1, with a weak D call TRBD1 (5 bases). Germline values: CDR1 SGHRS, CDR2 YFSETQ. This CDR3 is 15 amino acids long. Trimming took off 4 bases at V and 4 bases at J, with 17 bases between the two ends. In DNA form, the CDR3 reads TGCGCCAGCAGCGAGAGGACGGGCGGGGGCACTGAAGCTTTCTTT. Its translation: CASSERTGGGTEAFF.

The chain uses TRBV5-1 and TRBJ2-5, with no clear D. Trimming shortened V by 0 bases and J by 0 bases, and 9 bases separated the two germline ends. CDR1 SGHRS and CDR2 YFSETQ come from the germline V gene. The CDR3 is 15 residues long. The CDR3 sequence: CASSLASAYQETQYF. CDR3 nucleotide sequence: TGCGCCAGCAGCTTGGCCTCGGCGTACCAAGAGACCCAGTACTTC. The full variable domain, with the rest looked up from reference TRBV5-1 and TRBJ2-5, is KAGVTQTPRYLIKTRGQQVTLSCSPISGHRSVSWYQQTPGQGLQFLFEYFSETQRNKGNFPGRFSGRQFSNSRSEMNVSTLELGDSALYLCASSLASAYQETQYFGPGTRLLVL.

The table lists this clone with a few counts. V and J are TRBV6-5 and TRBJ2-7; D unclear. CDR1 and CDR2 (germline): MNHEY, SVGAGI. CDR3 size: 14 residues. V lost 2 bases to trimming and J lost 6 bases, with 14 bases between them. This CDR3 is CASSYDSRRVEQYF. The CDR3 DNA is TGTGCCAGCAGTTACGACTCCCGAAGGGTCGAGCAGTACTTC.

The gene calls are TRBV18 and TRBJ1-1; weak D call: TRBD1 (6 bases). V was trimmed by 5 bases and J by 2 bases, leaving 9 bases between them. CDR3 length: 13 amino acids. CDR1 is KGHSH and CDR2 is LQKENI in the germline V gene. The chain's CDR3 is CASSEQGNTEAFF. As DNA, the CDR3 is TGTGCCAGCTCAGAACAGGGCAACACTGAAGCTTTCTTT.

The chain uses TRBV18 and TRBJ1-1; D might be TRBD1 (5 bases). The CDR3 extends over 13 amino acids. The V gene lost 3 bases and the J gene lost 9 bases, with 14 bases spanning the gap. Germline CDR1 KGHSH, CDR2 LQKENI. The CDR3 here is CASSPVDNIKAFF. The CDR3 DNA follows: TGTGCCAGCTCACCGGTGGACAACATTAAAGCTTTCTTT.

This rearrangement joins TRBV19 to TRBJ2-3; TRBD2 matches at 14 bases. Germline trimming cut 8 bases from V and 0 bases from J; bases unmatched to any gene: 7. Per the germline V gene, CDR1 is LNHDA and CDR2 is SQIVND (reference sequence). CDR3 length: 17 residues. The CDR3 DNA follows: TGTGCCAGTGCGGGACTAGCGGGGGCCACTAGCACAGATACGCAGTATTTT. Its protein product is CASAGLAGATSTDTQYF.

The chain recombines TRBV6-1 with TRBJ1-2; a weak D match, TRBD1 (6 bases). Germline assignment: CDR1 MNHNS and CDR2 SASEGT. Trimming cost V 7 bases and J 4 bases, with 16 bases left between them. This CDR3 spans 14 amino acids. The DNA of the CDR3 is TGTGCCAGCATTCGAGGGGGGGGCAGCTATGGCTACACCTTC. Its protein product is CASIRGGGSYGYTF.

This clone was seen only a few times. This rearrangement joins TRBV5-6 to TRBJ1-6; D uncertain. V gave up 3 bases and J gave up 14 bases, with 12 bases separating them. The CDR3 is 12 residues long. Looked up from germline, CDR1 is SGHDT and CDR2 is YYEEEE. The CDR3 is CASSSVRTTLHF. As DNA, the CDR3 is TGTGCCAGCAGCTCCGTCAGGACGACCCTCCACTTT.

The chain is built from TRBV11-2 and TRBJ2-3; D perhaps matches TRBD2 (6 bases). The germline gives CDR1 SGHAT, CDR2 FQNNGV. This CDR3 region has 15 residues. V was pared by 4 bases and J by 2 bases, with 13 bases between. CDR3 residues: CASSSHSGSTDTQYF. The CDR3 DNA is TGTGCCAGCAGCTCACACAGCGGGTCCACAGATACGCAGTATTTT.

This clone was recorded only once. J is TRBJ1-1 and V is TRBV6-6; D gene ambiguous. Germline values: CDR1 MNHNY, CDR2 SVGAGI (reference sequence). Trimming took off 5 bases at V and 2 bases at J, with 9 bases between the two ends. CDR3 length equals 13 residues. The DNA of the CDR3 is TGTGCCAGCAGTCACACAGTTAACACTGAAGCTTTCTTT. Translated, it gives CASSHTVNTEAFF.

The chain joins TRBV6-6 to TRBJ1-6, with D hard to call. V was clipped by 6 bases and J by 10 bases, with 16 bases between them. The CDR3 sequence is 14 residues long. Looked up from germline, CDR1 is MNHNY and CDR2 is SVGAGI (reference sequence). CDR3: CASSPAVYVSPLHF. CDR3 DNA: TGTGCCAGCAGCCCCGCAGTTTATGTCTCACCCCTCCACTTT.

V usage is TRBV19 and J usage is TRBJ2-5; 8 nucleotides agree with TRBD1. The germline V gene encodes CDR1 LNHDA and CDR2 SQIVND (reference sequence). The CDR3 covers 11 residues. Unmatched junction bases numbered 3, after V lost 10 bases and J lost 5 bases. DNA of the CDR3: TGTGCCACCCGACAGGGGGAGACCCAGTACTTC. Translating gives CATRQGETQYF.

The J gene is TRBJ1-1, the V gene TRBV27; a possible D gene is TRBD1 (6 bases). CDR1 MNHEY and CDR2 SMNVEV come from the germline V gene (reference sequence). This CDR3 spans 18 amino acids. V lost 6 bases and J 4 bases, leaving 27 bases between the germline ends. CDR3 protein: CASSRRGVEDGIGTEAFF. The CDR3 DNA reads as TGTGCCAGCAGCCGAAGGGGGGTAGAGGACGGTATAGGCACTGAAGCTTTCTTT.

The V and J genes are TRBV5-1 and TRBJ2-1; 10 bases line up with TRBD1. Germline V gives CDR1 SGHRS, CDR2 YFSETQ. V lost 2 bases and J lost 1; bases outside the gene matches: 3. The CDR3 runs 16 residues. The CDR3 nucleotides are TGCGCCAGCAGCTTTGAGGGACAGGGGTCCTACAATGAGCAGTTCTTC. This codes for CASSFEGQGSYNEQFF.

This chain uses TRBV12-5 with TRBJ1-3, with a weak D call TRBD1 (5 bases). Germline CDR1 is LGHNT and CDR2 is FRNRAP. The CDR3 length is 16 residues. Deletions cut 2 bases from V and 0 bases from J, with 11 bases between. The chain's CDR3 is CASGLRDSSSGNTIYF. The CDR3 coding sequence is TGTGCTAGTGGTTTGAGGGACTCCTCCTCTGGAAACACCATATATTTT.

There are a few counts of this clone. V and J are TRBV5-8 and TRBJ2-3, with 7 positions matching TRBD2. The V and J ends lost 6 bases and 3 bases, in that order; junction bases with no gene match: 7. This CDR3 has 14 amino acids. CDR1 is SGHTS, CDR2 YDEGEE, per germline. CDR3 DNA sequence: TGTGCCAGCATAATTGGCGGGAGTACAGATACGCAGTATTTT. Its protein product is CASIIGGSTDTQYF.

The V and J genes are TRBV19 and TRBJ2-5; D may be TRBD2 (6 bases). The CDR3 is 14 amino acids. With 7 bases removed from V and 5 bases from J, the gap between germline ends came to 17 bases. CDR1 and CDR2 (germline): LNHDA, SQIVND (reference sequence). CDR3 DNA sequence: TGTGCCAGTACCCGACTAGGAGGAGATGAGACCCAGTACTTC. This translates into CASTRLGGDETQYF.

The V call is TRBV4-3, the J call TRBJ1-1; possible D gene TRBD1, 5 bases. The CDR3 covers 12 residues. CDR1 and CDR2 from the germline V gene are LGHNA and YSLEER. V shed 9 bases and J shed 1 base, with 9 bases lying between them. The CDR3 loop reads CASSTGNTEAFF. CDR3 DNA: TGCGCCAGTTCTACAGGGAACACTGAAGCTTTCTTT.

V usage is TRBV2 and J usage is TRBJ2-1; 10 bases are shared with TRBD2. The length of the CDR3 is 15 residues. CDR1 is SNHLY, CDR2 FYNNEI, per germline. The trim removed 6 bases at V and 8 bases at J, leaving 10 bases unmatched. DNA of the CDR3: TGTGCCAGCAGGGTGGCCGTAGCGGGGGGCCATGAGCAGTTCTTC. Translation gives CASRVAVAGGHEQFF.

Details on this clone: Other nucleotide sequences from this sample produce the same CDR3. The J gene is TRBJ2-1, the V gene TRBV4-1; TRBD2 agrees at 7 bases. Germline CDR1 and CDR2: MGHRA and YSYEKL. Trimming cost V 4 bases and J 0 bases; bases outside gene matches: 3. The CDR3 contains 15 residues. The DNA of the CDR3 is TGCGCCAGCAGCCGGACTAGTGACTCCTACAATGAGCAGTTCTTC. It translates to CASSRTSDSYNEQFF.

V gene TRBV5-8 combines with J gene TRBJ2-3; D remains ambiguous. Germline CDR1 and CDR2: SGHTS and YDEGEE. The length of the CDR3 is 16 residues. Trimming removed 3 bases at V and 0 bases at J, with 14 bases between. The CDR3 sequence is CASSSPRESSTDTQYF. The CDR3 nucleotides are TGTGCCAGCAGCTCCCCTAGGGAATCAAGCACAGATACGCAGTATTTT.

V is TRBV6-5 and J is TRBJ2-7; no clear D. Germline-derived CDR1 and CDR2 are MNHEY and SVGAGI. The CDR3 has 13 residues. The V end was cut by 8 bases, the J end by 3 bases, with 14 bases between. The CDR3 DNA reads TGTGCCAGCCTCGACAAGGCTCACTACGAGCAGTACTTC. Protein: CASLDKAHYEQYF.

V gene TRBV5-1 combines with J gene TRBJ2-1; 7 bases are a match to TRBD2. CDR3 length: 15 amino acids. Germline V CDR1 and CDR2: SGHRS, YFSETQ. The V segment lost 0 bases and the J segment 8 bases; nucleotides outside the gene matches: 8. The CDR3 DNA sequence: TGCGCCAGCAGCTTGGGTGGGTCTAGCGGTTATGAGCAGTTCTTC. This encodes CASSLGGSSGYEQFF.